This TCR beta chain is from a study of blood T cells in healthy people across ages. There are a few counts of this clonotype. Germline CDR1 and CDR2: SNHLY and FYNNEI. The CDR3 consists of 14 residues. V was clipped by 5 bases and J by 6 bases; unmatched bases: 8. Donor samples were obtained from healthy Caucasian individuals from Russia, aged about 6 to 95. No fewer than 6 micrograms of total RNA were isolated from every sample. Alongside a J-beta primer mix, a sample-barcoded 5' primer served in a second PCR lasting roughly 7 to 11 cycles. From the 5' RACE reads, TCRdb called clonotypes with MiXCR, one entry per CDR3 protein. This sample has about 970,000 distinct CDR3 sequences, with roughly 51% found just once.

This TCR came from a woman aged 55 to 70 in good health. Input material: blood. The genes are TRBV2 and TRBJ2-7, with 9 bases lining up with TRBD1. The CDR3, as DNA: TGTGCCAGCAGTTGGGACAGGGTGAGAAGCGAGCAGTACTTC. It codes for CASSWDRVRSEQYF. Full variable domain (rest looked up from reference TRBV2 and TRBJ2-7): EPEVTQTPSHQVTQMGQEVILRCVPISNHLYFYWYRQILGQKVEFLVSFYNNEISEKSEIFDDQFSVERPDGSNFTLKIRSTKLEDSAMYFCASSWDRVRSEQYFGPGTRLTVT.